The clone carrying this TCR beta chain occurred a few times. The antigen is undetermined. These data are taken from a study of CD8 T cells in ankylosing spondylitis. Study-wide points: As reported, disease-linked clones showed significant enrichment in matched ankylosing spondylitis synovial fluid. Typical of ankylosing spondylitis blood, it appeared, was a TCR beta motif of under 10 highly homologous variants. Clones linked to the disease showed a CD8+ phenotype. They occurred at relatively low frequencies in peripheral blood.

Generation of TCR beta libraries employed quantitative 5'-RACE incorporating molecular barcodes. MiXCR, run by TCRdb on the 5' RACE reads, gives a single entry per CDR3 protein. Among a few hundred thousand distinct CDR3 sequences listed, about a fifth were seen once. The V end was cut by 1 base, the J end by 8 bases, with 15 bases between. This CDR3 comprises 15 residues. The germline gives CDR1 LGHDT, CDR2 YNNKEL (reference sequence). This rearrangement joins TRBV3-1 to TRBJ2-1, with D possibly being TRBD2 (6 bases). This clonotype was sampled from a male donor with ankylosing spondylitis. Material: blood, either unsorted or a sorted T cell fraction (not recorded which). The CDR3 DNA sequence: TGTGCCAGCAGCCAAGGTCAGGACTACGTCCATGAGCAGTTCTTC. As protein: CASSQGQDYVHEQFF.